Sequencing of this TCR beta chain was carried out in a study of blood T cell repertoires in COVID-19. Study-level information: Acute and convalescent COVID-19 specimens originated in the United States, Italy and Spain. The cDNA or gDNA used as material had been derived from T cells, B-cell-depleted T cells, or PBMCs.

Authors' methods: Scientists estimated how many nucleated cells there were by amplifying reference gene primers. Libraries were prepared by immunoSEQ multiplex PCR; TCRdb keeps only in-frame clonotypes and omits some of them. V and J calls plus clone size are reproduced from that table; the DNA served to infer D and trimming. The sample contains about 15,000 clones, approximately 85% of which appear only once. The CDR3 has 16 residues. Per germline, CDR1 LGHDT and CDR2 YNNKEL (reference sequence). V shed 4 bases, J shed 1 base, and the junction held 9 bases outside the gene matches. J is TRBJ2-7 and V is TRBV3-1 (or the pseudogene TRBV3-2); TRBD1 matches 8 bases. Material for sequencing was peripheral blood. The origin of this receptor is a man between 65 and 79 years old in a cohort sampled during active COVID-19. The CDR3, as DNA: TGTGCCAGCAGCCTAAAGAGCAGGACAGGGTCCTACGAGCAGTACTTC. Translation gives CASSLKSRTGSYEQYF.